This T cell receptor beta chain was sequenced during a study of blood T cells in healthy people across ages. Primers used in a second PCR of about 6 to 12 cycles were a sample-barcoded 5' primer and a J-beta primer mix. Each CDR3 protein is one row after TCRdb ran MiXCR on the 5' RACE reads. The repertoire consists of hundreds of thousands of distinct CDR3 sequences, with around 43% occurring once and the leading ten covering roughly 19%. Overall study results and limits: TCR beta diversity, measured per million T cells, fell in a roughly linear way with age. In long-lived donors, naive CD4+ cell counts and diversity exceeded those of aged donors. Since the PBMCs were unsorted, naive and antigen-experienced cells could not be conclusively compared. Correlation between TCR beta diversity and naive T cell percentage was strong.

The CDR3 consists of 14 residues. Losses at the gene ends were 5 bases for V and 7 bases for J; bases not matched to a gene: 9. Germline V gene data show CDR1 as DFQATT and CDR2 as SNEGSKA (reference sequence). In regard to this clonotype: The antigen is unknown.

This receptor was taken from a man in his sixties in good health. The sequenced sample consisted of blood. The chain combines TRBV20-1 with TRBJ2-1; TRBD1 agrees at 9 bases. The CDR3 sequence: CSAHRQGGGNEQFF. The CDR3 coding sequence is TGCAGTGCTCACCGACAGGGGGGGGGAAATGAGCAGTTCTTC.